Below, 30 T cell receptor beta chains from the same sample are listed, as sequenced in a study of T cells in Graves' hyperthyroidism and ophthalmopathy. Template material for amplifying TCR beta CDR3 regions consisted of RNA transcripts. Carried out on the TCR CDR3, a first-round RT-PCR used the HTBI primer set. One entry per CDR3 protein, called by TCRdb with MiXCR from the multiplex PCR reads. Among around 97,000 distinct CDR3 sequences listed, less than 55% were seen once. The sample was blood. The receptors were gathered from a man between 35 and 55 years old with Graves' hyperthyroidism.

At least ten counts were recorded for this clonotype. The chain carries TRBV5-8 and TRBJ2-1; D unclear. This CDR3 has 12 residues. Between the trimmed V and J ends, which lost 1 base and 9 bases, there was a span of 8 bases. Germline assignment: CDR1 SGHTS and CDR2 YDEGEE. Here the CDR3 DNA reads TGTGCCAGCAGCTTGTACTACGGTGAGCAGTTCTTC. This encodes CASSLYYGEQFF.

This clonotype was picked up one time. A read error may account for a junction end that differs from germline. The chain combines TRBV7-9 with TRBJ2-2, with TRBD1 matching over 7 bases. The germline CDR1 and CDR2 sequences are SEHNR and FQNEAQ (reference sequence). The CDR3 extends over 16 amino acids. CDR3 sequence (DNA): TGTGCCACCAGCAGGGCCGGGACAGCAAACACCGGGGAGCTGTTTTTT. Translation: CATSRAGTANTGELFF.

V usage is TRBV7-3 and J usage is TRBJ1-3, with D possibly being TRBD1 (5 bases). In germline, CDR1 is SGHTA, CDR2 FQGTGA. This CDR3 is built from 12 residues. Between the trimmed V and J ends, which lost 5 bases and 7 bases, there was a span of 9 bases. CDR3 amino acids: CASSHGGNTIYF. The CDR3 nucleotides are TGTGCCAGCAGCCACGGGGGGAACACCATATATTTT.

This chain links TRBV5-4 with TRBJ2-3, with 13 bases that match TRBD2. Per the germline V gene, CDR1 is SGHNT and CDR2 is YYREEE (reference sequence). Trimming removed 4 bases from V and 11 bases from J; junction bases left unmatched: 13. This CDR3 comprises 16 residues. DNA for the CDR3: TGTGCCAGCAGCCGACTAGCGGGAGGACCCTACAATGAGCAGTATTTT. Protein sequence: CASSRLAGGPYNEQYF.

CDR3 amino acids: CASRAGNEQFF. The CDR3 nucleotides read TGTGCTAGTAGAGCCGGCAATGAGCAGTTCTTC. The chain recombines TRBV25-1 with TRBJ2-1; D remains ambiguous. This CDR3 spans 11 amino acids. Germline loops: CDR1 MGHDK, CDR2 SYGVNS. The complete variable domain, with remaining parts taken from reference TRBV25-1 and TRBJ2-1, reads EADIYQTPRYLVIGTGKKITLECSQTMGHDKMYWYQQDPGMELHLIHYSYGVNSTEKGDLSSESTVSRIRTEHFPLTLESARPSHTSQYLCASRAGNEQFFGPGTRLTVL.

Details on this clonotype: A much larger clone sits a single nucleotide away, making a read error possible. V and J are TRBV15 and TRBJ2-7; 12 bases agree with TRBD2. The junction had 11 bases not matched to a gene; V was cut back by 11 bases and J by 3 bases. Per the germline V gene, CDR1 is LNHNV and CDR2 is YYDKDF (reference sequence). CDR3 length: 15 amino acids. CDR3 amino acids: CAGSPRTSGDYEQYF. The CDR3 DNA reads as TGTGCCGGCAGTCCGAGGACTAGCGGGGACTACGAGCAGTACTTC.

The chain combines TRBV5-6 with TRBJ2-7; 8 bases are a match to TRBD1. V was pared by 5 bases and J by 4 bases, with 8 bases of the junction left unmatched. The CDR3 runs to 14 residues. The V gene's germline CDR1 is SGHDT and CDR2 YYEEEE. The CDR3 region is CASRHGQGIYEQYF. CDR3 sequence (DNA): TGTGCCAGCAGGCACGGACAGGGCATTTACGAGCAGTACTTC.

This clonotype came up many times. This chain connects TRBV6-2 or TRBV6-3 to TRBJ2-1, with 8 bases matching TRBD1. J was trimmed by 8 bases and V by 7 bases; bases with no gene match: 10. The CDR3 is 14 residues long. Germline CDR1 MNHEY, CDR2 SVGEGT. For the CDR3, the DNA is TGTGCCAGCAACCTACAGGGGGTATTGGATGAGCAGTTCTTC. This translates into CASNLQGVLDEQFF.

With respect to this clonotype: At one end, the junction sequence differs from germline, possibly due to a read error. This chain uses TRBV7-9 with TRBJ1-5; weak D call: TRBD1 (6 bases). In germline, CDR1 is SEHNR, CDR2 FQNEAQ (reference sequence). This CDR3 is 15 amino acids long. DNA of the CDR3: TGTGCCAGCAGTTCAAGGGAGGGGGACAATCAGTCCCAGCATTTT. As protein: CASSSREGDNQSQHF.

This clonotype was picked up one time. The V call is TRBV6-5, the J call TRBJ1-1; D is ambiguous. The CDR3 runs to 12 residues. V was clipped by 2 bases and J by 4 bases, with 5 bases between them. The germline CDR1 and CDR2 sequences are MNHEY and SVGAGI. The CDR3 is CASSYMGTEAFF. Here the CDR3 DNA reads TGTGCCAGCAGTTACATGGGCACTGAAGCTTTCTTT.

This clonotype was observed a few times. The junction departs from germline at one end; a sequencing error may be responsible. The V call is TRBV28, the J call TRBJ1-5; possible D gene TRBD1, 5 bases. The CDR3 is 13 amino acids. The germline V gene has CDR1 MDHEN and CDR2 SYDVKM. For the CDR3, the DNA is TGTGCCAGCAGTCAGGGTCGCAATCAGCCCCAGCATTTC. Its translation: CASSQGRNQPQHF.

The sample holds many counts of this clonotype. The chain uses TRBV7-2 and TRBJ2-2; 7 bases are shared with TRBD2. The CDR3 consists of 13 residues. The germline V gene has CDR1 SGHTA and CDR2 FQGNSA. The V segment lost 3 bases and the J segment 5 bases; nucleotides outside the gene matches: 0. The CDR3: CASSLGGTGELFF. In DNA, the CDR3 is TGTGCCAGCAGCTTGGGAGGGACCGGGGAGCTGTTTTTT.

This clonotype has a count of ten or more. The chain uses TRBV4-1 and TRBJ2-7, with D tentatively TRBD1 (5 bases). This CDR3 contains 15 residues. Germline assignment: CDR1 MGHRA and CDR2 YSYEKL. Between the trimmed V and J ends, which lost 2 bases and 1 base, there was a span of 12 bases. This CDR3 reads CASSQTQGWSYEQYF. CDR3 coding DNA: TGCGCCAGCAGCCAAACGCAGGGTTGGTCCTACGAGCAGTACTTC.

Concerning this clonotype: A junction boundary mismatches the germline segment, possibly from a read error. V gene TRBV4-1 combines with J gene TRBJ2-1, with D maybe TRBD1 (6 bases). The CDR3 covers 15 residues. Per the germline V gene, CDR1 is MGHRA and CDR2 is YSYEKL. The CDR3 region is CASSYTRGSYNEQFF. CDR3 in DNA: TGTGCCAGCAGCTATACCAGGGGTTCCTACAATGAGCAGTTCTTC.

The J gene is TRBJ2-6, the V gene TRBV19; D not certain. The germline V and J ends were trimmed by 6 bases and 1 base, with 13 bases remaining between them. This CDR3 spans 16 amino acids. Per the germline V gene, CDR1 is LNHDA and CDR2 is SQIVND (reference sequence). For the CDR3, the DNA is TGTGCCAGTAGAGCCTTTGCGTCTTCTGGGGCCAACGTCCTGACTTTC. Protein sequence: CASRAFASSGANVLTF. The full variable domain, completed using reference TRBV19 and TRBJ2-6, is DGGITQSPKYLFRKEGQNVTLSCEQNLNHDAMYWYRQDPGQGLRLIYYSQIVNDFQKGDIAEGYSVSREKKESFPLTVTSAQKNPTAFYLCASRAFASSGANVLTFGAGSRLTVL.

This clonotype showed up just once. The chain has TRBV20-1 and TRBJ2-5, with TRBD2 as a possible D gene (7 bases). CDR1 is DFQATT and CDR2 is SNEGSKA in the germline V gene (reference sequence). Trimming took 1 base from V and 9 from J, leaving 24 bases between them. The CDR3 runs 16 residues. In nucleotides, the CDR3 is TGCAGTGCTAGAGCCGAGGGGGGGGCGCGGTATCAGCCCCAGTACTTC. Its translation: CSARAEGGARYQPQYF.

The chain employs TRBV2 and TRBJ1-1, with D unclear. Germline loops: CDR1 SNHLY, CDR2 FYNNEI. V was trimmed by 7 bases and J by 8 bases, leaving 17 bases between them. The CDR3 consists of 13 residues. The CDR3 DNA is TGTGCCAGCACCCAAGAGTCGGGTGGCGAAGCTTTCTTT. This codes for CASTQESGGEAFF.

The V and J genes are TRBV20-1 and TRBJ1-5, with D perhaps TRBD1 (5 bases). CDR1 and CDR2 (germline): DFQATT, SNEGSKA (reference sequence). Between the trimmed V and J ends, which lost 3 bases and 6 bases, there was a span of 9 bases. The CDR3 runs to 12 residues. CDR3 sequence (DNA): TGCAGTGCTAGGGGGCAAGGTCAGCCCCAGCATTTT. Protein product: CSARGQGQPQHF.

This chain connects TRBV29-1 to TRBJ2-7; 14 bases are a match to TRBD2. CDR1 is SQVTM and CDR2 is ANQGSEA in the germline V gene. The CDR3 loop spans 14 amino acids. The V and J ends lost 6 bases and 3 bases, in that order; junction bases with no gene match: 4. This chain's CDR3 is CSVTGTSGSYEQYF. The DNA of the CDR3 is TGCAGCGTCACCGGGACTAGCGGGAGCTACGAGCAGTACTTC.

Only a few counts were recorded for this clonotype. The V call is TRBV12-3 or TRBV12-4, the J call TRBJ2-1, with a tentative D call TRBD1 (5 bases). V shed 8 bases and J shed 0 bases, with 8 bases lying between them. CDR3 size: 13 residues. The CDR3 region has the DNA TGTGCCAGCGGGGCCAGCTCCTACAATGAGCAGTTCTTC. Translating it yields CASGASSYNEQFF.

The chain links TRBV5-6 to TRBJ2-7, with D unresolved. The CDR3 has 14 amino acids. The V end was cut by 0 bases, the J end by 6 bases, with 13 bases between. Germline V gene sequence: CDR1 SGHDT, CDR2 YYEEEE. This CDR3 reads CASSLDGPRREQYF. Here the CDR3 DNA reads TGTGCCAGCAGCTTGGATGGGCCGCGTCGCGAGCAGTACTTC.

The chain recombines TRBV29-1 with TRBJ1-2; no firm D call. This CDR3 is built from 14 residues. V lost 1 base, J lost 2 bases, and 11 bases lay in between. CDR1 SQVTM and CDR2 ANQGSEA come from the germline V gene. CDR3 residues: CSVEVLDENYGYTF. CDR3 DNA sequence: TGCAGCGTTGAAGTTCTGGACGAAAACTATGGCTACACCTTC.

This clonotype was seen ten or more times. V and J are TRBV14 and TRBJ2-3; unclear D gene. Germline V gives CDR1 SGHDN, CDR2 FVKESK. The V and J ends lost 1 base and 6 bases respectively, with 14 bases between them. The CDR3 has 15 residues. CDR3: CASSQGSLIGDTQYF. The CDR3 nucleotides are TGTGCCAGCAGCCAAGGGAGCCTAATAGGGGATACGCAGTATTTT.

This clonotype occurred many times. This sequence joins TRBV28 and TRBJ1-5; perhaps TRBD1 as D (5 bases). The CDR3 extends over 12 amino acids. V was pared by 10 bases and J by 4 bases, with 11 bases between. Looked up from germline, CDR1 is MDHEN and CDR2 is SYDVKM. CDR3: CATTGDNQPQHF. The CDR3 coding sequence is TGTGCCACCACAGGCGATAATCAGCCCCAGCATTTT.

This clonotype was found many times. The rearrangement uses TRBV24-1 and TRBJ1-5; 7 positions match TRBD1. V lost 9 bases, J lost 2 bases, and 9 bases stayed unmatched. Germline CDR1 and CDR2: KGHDR and SFDVKD. This CDR3 is 15 amino acids long. CDR3 sequence: CATLLRGQRNQPQHF. CDR3 coding DNA: TGTGCCACCCTCTTAAGGGGGCAACGCAATCAGCCCCAGCATTTT.

The chain employs TRBV9 and TRBJ2-5, with 10 bases fitting TRBD1. V lost 0 bases to trimming and J lost 4 bases; unmatched junction nucleotides: 3. The length of the CDR3 is 15 residues. Germline lookup yields CDR1 SGDLS and CDR2 YYNGEE. The CDR3 spells CASSVGQGAGETQYF. The CDR3 DNA follows: TGTGCCAGCAGCGTAGGACAGGGGGCGGGAGAGACCCAGTACTTC.

This clonotype has at least ten counts. The gene calls are TRBV24-1 and TRBJ2-2; 8 bases match TRBD2. CDR3 size: 17 residues. Germline-derived CDR1 and CDR2 are KGHDR and SFDVKD. The J segment lost 4 bases and the V segment lost 6 bases, leaving 12 bases of the junction unmatched. Here the CDR3 DNA reads TGTGCCACCAGTCCGACCAGAGCGGGAGAAGGCACCGGGGAGCTGTTTTTT. This codes for CATSPTRAGEGTGELFF.

The sample holds many counts of this clonotype. This chain uses TRBV4-1 with TRBJ1-5, with 7 bases matching TRBD1. V shed 2 bases, J shed 2 bases, and the junction held 9 bases outside the gene matches. Per germline, CDR1 MGHRA and CDR2 YSYEKL. The CDR3 covers 17 residues. The CDR3 is CASSQRTQGEGNQPQHF. CDR3 DNA sequence: TGCGCCAGCAGCCAACGCACTCAGGGGGAGGGCAATCAGCCCCAGCATTTT.

In regard to this clonotype: The conserved phenylalanine or tryptophan normally closing the CDR3 is absent here, so this likely arose from a read error. The chain has TRBV14 and TRBJ1-2, with D possibly TRBD1 on 6 matching bases. Germline V lookup: CDR1 SGHDN, CDR2 FVKESK. The CDR3 sequence is 16 residues long. The CDR3 sequence is CASSRQPDRTNYDYTY. The CDR3 DNA reads TGTGCCAGCAGCCGCCAACCAGACAGGACAAACTATGACTACACCTAC.

The CDR3 reads CASSLVGTGGNIQYF. The CDR3 bases are TGTGCCAGCAGCTTAGTGGGGACAGGTGGCAACATTCAGTACTTC. The gene calls are TRBV7-8 and TRBJ2-4; 8 bases are a match to TRBD1. Looked up from germline, CDR1 is SGHVS and CDR2 is FQNEAQ. CDR3 length: 15 residues. With 1 base clipped from V and 7 bases from J, the junction kept 6 bases outside the gene matches.